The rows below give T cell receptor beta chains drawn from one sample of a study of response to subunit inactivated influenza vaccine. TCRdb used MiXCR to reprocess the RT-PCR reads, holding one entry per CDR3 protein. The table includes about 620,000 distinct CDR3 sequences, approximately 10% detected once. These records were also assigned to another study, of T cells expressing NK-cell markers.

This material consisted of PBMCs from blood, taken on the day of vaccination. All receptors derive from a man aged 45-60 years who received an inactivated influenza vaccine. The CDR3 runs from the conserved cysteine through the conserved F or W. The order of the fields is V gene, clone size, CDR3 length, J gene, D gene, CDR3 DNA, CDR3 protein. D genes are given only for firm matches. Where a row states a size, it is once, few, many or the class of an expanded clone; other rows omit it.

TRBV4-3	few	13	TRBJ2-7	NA	TGCGCCAGCAGCCAAGGGTTGGCCGACGAGCAGTACTTC	CASSQGLADEQYF
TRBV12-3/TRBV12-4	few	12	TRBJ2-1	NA	TGTGCCAGCAGCTGGCCCGGGAATGAGCAGTTCTTC	CASSWPGNEQFF
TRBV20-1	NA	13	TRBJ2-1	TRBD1	TGCAGTGCTAACAGGGGGACAGGCTATGAGCAGTTCTTC	CSANRGTGYEQFF
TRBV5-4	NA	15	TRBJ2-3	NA	TGTGCCAGCAGCGCGGGACTTGGGAGCACAGATACGCAGTATTTT	CASSAGLGSTDTQYF
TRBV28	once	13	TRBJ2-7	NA	TGTGCCAGCAGTTCGGCGACTACCTACGAGCAGTACTTC	CASSSATTYEQYF
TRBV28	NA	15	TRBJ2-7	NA	TGTGCCAGCAGTTTCCTATTGACAGGATCCTACGAGCAGTACTTC	CASSFLLTGSYEQYF
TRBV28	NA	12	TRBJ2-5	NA	TGTGCCAGCAGGAGGTCCCAAGAGACCCAGTACTTC	CASRRSQETQYF
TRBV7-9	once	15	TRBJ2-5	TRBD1	TGTGCCAGCAGCACATCCGACAGGGTAGGGGAGACCCAGTACTTC	CASSTSDRVGETQYF
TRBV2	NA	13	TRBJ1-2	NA	TGTGCCAGCCGGGCAGGGGAGAGCTATGGCTACACCTTC	CASRAGESYGYTF
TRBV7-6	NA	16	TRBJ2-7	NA	TGTGCCAGCAGCCCAGGGCCGACCACAACTTGGTACGAGCAGTACTTC	CASSPGPTTTWYEQYF
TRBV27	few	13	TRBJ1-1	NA	TGTGCCAGCAGTCCTCCAAGGGCCACTGAAGCTTTCTTT	CASSPPRATEAFF
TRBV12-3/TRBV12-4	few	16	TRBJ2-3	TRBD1	TGTGCCAGCAGTTTATCTTTACAGGGGGCGCGGGATACGCAGTATTTT	CASSLSLQGARDTQYF
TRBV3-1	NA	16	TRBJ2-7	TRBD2	TGTGCCAGCAGCCCCGAAGGCGGGAGGGCCTTCTACGAGCAGTACTTC	CASSPEGGRAFYEQYF
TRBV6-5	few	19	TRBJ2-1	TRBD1	TGTGCCAGCAGTTACTCCCAGGTACATTGGACAGGGGATTGGAATGAGCAGTTCTTC	CASSYSQVHWTGDWNEQFF
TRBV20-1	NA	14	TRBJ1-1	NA	TGCAGTGCTAGAGTCGGATGGACAAACACTGAAGCTTTCTTT	CSARVGWTNTEAFF
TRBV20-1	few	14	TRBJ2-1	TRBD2	TGCAGTGCTAGAAAGGTAGCGGGAGGCAATGAGCAGTTCTTC	CSARKVAGGNEQFF
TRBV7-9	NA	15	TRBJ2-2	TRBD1	TGTGCCAGCAACAGGGACAGGATAGGCACCGGGGAGCTGTTTTTT	CASNRDRIGTGELFF
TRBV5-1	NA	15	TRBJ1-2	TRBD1	TGCGCCAGCAGTGAACCGGGACAGGGACGCTATGGCTACACCTTC	CASSEPGQGRYGYTF
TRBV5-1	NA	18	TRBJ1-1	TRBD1	TGCGCCAGCAGCATGCCGGGACAGGGGTCAATTGGCAACACTGAAGCTTTCTTT	CASSMPGQGSIGNTEAFF
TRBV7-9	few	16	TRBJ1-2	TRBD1	TGTGCCAGCAGCTTAGAAGGCTTACAGGGGCTCTATGGCTACACCTTC	CASSLEGLQGLYGYTF
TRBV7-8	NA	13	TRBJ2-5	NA	TGTGCCAGCAGCTTCGATGCGGGTCCGGGCCAGTACTTC	CASSFDAGPGQYF
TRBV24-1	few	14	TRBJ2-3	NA	TGTGCCACCAGTGCCTGGGACAGCACAGATACGCAGTATTTT	CATSAWDSTDTQYF
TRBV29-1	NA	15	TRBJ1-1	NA	TGCAGCGCCCCTAGACCGCCGGGAGAGAACACTGAAGCTTTCTTT	CSAPRPPGENTEAFF
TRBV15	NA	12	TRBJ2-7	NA	TGTGCCACCAGCAGAAACACCTACGAGCAGTACTTC	CATSRNTYEQYF
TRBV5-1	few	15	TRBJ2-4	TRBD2	TGCGCCAGCAGCTTCCGGACTAGCGGAAAAAACATTCAGTACTTC	CASSFRTSGKNIQYF
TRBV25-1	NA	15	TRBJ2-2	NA	TGTGCCAGCTCGACCGGCGGAATTAACACCGGGGAGCTGTTTTTT	CASSTGGINTGELFF
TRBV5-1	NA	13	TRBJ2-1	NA	TGCGCCAGCAGCTTGGAGACACTCAATGAGCAGTTCTTC	CASSLETLNEQFF
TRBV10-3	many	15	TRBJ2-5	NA	TGTGCCATCAGTTCAGTGCTATCCGCCCAAGAGACCCAGTACTTC	CAISSVLSAQETQYF
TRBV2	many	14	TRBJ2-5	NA	TGTGCCAGCACCCAGAGAGTGGGTGCAGAGACCCAGTACTTC	CASTQRVGAETQYF
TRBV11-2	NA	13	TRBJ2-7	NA	TGTGCCAGCAGCCGGGGGTTTAACTACGAGCAGTACTTC	CASSRGFNYEQYF
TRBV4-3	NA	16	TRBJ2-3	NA	TGCGCCAGCAGCCAAGATTTGCAATCGGCAGCAGATACGCAGTATTTT	CASSQDLQSAADTQYF
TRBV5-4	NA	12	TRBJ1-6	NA	TGTGCCAGCAGTAACGATGATTCACCCCTCCACTTT	CASSNDDSPLHF
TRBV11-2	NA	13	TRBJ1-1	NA	TGTGCCAGCAGCCTTCGTCTCGAGGGGGAAGCTTTCTTT	CASSLRLEGEAFF
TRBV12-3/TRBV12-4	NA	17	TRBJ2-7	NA	TGTGCCAGCAGTCTGATGCAGTTTTCTTCACGAAGATACGAGCAGTACTTC	CASSLMQFSSRRYEQYF
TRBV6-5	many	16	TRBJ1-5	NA	TGTGCCAGCAGTTACTCGTATGGGGGGGAGAGTCAGCCCCAGCATTTT	CASSYSYGGESQPQHF
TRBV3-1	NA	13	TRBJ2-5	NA	TGTGCCAGCAGCCAGACAGCTCAAGAGACCCAGTACTTC	CASSQTAQETQYF
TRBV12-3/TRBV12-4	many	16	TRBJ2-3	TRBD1	TGTGCCAGCGCCCGCGGCCGGGACAGGGGCACAGATACGCAGTATTTT	CASARGRDRGTDTQYF
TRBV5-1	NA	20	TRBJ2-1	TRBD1	TGCGCCAGCAGCTTGGCCGCCCTTCGCAGGGGGAATTTCTCCTACAATGAGCAGTTCTTC	CASSLAALRRGNFSYNEQFF
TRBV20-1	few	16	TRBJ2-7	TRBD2	TGCAGTGCTAGAGAATGGCCGGGACTAGCGGGTCATGAGCAGTACTTC	CSAREWPGLAGHEQYF
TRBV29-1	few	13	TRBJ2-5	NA	TGCAGCGGTGAGCTGGGACTCCAAGAGACCCAGTACTTC	CSGELGLQETQYF
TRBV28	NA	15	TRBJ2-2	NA	TGTGCCAGCAGTCGCCACCAGGGCTTCACCGGGGAGCTGTTTTTT	CASSRHQGFTGELFF
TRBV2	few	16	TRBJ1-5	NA	TGTGCCAGCAGTGCCCGGAGTCCGTATAGCAATCAGCCCCAGCATTTT	CASSARSPYSNQPQHF
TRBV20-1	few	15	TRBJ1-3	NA	TGCAGTGCTAGTAACCCGACTGCGCTCGGAAACACCATATATTTT	CSASNPTALGNTIYF
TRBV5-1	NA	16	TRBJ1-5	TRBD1	TGCGCCAGCAGCTTGGAAGCAGGGGGCGGAAATCAGCCCCAGCATTTT	CASSLEAGGGNQPQHF
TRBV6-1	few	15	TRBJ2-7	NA	TGTGCCAGCAACATTGAACAGGTGTCGTCCTACGAGCAGTACTTC	CASNIEQVSSYEQYF
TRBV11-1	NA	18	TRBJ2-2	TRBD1	TGTGCCAGCAGCCCTAGCCCCGGGACAGGGGCCGGCACCGGGGAGCTGTTTTTT	CASSPSPGTGAGTGELFF
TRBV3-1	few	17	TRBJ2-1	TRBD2	TGTGCCAGCAGCCAAGATGGAGGGAGGGTTCGGAACAATGAGCAGTTCTTC	CASSQDGGRVRNNEQFF